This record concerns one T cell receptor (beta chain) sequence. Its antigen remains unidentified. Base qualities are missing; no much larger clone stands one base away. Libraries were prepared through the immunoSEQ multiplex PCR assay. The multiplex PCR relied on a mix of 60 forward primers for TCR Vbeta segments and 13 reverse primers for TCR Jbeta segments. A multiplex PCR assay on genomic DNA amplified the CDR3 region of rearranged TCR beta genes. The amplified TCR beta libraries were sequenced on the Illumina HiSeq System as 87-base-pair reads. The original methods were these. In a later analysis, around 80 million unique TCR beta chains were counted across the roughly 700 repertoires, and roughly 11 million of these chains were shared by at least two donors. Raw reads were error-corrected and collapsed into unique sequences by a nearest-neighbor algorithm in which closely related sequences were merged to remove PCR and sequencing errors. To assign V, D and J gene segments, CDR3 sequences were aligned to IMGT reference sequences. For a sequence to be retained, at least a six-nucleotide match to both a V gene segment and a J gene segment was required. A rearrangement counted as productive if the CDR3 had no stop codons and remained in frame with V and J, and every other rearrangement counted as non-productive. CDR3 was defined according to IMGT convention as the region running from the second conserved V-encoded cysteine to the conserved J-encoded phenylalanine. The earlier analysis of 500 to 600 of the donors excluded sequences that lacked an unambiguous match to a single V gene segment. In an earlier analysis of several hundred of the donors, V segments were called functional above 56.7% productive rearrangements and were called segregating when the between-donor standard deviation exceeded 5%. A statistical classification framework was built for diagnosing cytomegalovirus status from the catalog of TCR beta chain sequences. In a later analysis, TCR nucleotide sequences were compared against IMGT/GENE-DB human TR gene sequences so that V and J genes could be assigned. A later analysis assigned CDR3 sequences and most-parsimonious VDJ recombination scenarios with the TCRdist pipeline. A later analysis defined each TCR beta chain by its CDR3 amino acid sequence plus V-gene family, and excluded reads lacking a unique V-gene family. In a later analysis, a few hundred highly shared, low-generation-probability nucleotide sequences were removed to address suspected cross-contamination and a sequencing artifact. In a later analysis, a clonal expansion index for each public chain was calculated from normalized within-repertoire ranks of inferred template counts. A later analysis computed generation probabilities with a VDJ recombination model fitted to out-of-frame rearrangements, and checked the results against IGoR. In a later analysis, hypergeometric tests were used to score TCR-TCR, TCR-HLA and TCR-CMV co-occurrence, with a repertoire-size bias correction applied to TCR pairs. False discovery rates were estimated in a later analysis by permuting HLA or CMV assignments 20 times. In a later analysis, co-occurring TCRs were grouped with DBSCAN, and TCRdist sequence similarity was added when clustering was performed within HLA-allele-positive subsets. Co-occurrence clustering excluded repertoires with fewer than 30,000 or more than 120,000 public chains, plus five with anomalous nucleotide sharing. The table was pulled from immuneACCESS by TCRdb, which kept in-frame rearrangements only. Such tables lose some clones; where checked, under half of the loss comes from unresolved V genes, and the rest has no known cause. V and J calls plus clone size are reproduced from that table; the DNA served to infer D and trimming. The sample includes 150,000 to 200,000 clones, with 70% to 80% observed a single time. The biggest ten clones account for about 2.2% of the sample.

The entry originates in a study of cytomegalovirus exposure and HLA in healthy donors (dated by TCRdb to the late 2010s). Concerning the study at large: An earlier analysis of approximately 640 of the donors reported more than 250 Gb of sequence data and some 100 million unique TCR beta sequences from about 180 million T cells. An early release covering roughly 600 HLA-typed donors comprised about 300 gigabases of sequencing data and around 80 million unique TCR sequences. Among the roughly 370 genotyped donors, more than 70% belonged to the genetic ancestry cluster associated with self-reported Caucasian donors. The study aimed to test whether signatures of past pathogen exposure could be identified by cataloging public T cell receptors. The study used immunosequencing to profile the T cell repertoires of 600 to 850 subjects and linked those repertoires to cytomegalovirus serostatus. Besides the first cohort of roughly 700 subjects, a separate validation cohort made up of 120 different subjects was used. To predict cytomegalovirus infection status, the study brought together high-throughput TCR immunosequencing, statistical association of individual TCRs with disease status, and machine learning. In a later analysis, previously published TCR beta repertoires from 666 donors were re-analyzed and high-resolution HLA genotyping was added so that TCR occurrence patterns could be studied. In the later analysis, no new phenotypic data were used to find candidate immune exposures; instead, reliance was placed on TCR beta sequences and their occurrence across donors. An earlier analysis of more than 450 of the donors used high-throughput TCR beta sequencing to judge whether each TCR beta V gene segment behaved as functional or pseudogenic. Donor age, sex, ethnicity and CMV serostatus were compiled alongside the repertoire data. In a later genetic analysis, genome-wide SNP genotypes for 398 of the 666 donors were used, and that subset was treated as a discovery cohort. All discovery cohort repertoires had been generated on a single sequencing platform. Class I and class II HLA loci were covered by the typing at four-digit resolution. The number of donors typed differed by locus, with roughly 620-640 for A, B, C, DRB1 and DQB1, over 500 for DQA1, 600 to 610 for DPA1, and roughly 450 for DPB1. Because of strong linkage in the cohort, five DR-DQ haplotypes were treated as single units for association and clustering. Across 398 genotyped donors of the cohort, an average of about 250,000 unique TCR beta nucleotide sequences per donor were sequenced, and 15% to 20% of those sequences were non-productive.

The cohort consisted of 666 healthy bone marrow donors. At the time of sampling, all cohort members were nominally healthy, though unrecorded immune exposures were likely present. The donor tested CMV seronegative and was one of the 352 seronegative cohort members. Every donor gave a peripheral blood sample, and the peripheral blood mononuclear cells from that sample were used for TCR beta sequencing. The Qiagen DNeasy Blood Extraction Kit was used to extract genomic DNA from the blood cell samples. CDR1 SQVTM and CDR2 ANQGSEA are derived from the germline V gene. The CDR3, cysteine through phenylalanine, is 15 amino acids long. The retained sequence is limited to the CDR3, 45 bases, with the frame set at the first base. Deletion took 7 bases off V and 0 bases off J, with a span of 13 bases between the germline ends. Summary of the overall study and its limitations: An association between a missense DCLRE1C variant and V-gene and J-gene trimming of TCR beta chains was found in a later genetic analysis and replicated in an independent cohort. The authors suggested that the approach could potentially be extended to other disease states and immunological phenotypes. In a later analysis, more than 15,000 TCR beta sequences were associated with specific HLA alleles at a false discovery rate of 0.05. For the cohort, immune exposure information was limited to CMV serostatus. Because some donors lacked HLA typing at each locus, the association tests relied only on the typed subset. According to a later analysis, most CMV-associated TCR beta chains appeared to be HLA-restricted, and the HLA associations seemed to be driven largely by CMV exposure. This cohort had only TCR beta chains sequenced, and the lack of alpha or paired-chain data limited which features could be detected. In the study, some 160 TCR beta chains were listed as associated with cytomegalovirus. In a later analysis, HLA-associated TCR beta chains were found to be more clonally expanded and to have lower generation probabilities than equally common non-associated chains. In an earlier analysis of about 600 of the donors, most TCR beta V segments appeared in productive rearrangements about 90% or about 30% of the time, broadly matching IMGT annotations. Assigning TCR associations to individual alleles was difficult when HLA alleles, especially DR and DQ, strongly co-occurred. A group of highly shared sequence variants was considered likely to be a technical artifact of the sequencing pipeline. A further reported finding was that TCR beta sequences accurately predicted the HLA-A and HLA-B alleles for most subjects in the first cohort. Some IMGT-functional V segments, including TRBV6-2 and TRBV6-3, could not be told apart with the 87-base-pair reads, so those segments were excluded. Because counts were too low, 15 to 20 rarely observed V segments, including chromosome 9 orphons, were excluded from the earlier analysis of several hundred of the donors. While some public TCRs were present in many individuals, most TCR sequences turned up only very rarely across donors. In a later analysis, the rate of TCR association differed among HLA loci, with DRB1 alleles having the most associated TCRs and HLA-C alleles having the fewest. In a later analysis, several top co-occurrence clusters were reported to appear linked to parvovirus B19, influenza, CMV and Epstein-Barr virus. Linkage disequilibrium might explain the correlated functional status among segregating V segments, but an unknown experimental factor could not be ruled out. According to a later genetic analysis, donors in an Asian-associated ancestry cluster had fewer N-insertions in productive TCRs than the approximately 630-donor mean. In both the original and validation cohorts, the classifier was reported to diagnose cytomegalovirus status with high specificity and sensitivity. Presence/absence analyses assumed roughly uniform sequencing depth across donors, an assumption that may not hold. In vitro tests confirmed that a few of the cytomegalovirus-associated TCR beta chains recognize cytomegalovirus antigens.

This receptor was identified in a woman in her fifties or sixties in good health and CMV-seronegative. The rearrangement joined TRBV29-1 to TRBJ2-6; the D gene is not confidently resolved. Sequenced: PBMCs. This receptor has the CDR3 CSGTVDDSGANVLTF. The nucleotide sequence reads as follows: TGCAGCGGTACAGTAGATGACTCTGGGGCCAACGTCCTGACTTTC.